What follows are 14 T cell receptor beta chains derived from one specimen sequenced in a study of regulatory T cells in long-lasting Graves disease (dated by TCRdb to about 2021). The library was generated by multiplex PCR. Sequencing took place on an Illumina HiSeq 4000. CDR3 regions were amplified by Arm-PCR with iRepertoire HTBI primers to construct TCR beta libraries. TCRdb ran its own pipeline on the public reads, namely fastp trimming at Q25 and MiXCR clone calling, and kept in-frame beta chains. Each entry is one CDR3 protein sequence, shown with its most common DNA and genes. Here the sample has more than 300,000 distinct CDR3 sequences; roughly 24% occur a single time. Of the sample, roughly a quarter falls within the top ten clones. In light of the paper, this sample's time point label describes: persistent/refractory GD, antithyroid drugs over 5 years with positive TRAb. For both TCR sequencing and RNA sequencing, RNA was extracted from PBMCs using TRIzol.

This specimen was peripheral blood mononuclear cells (PBMCs), taken when the disease was refractory, from a patient treated with antithyroid drugs. All receptors derive from a woman aged 40-49 years with Graves disease. Donor details come from another sample of the same person, matched by shared clones.

This clonotype was seen repeatedly, ten times or more. The chain employs TRBV2 and TRBJ1-6; D possibly corresponds to TRBD1 (5 bases). Germline-derived CDR1 and CDR2 are SNHLY and FYNNEI. V was shortened by 10 bases and J by 8 bases, with 18 bases between the two germline ends. This CDR3 spans 14 amino acids. In DNA, the CDR3 is TGTGCCAACCGCACGGGGGGAAAGGATTCACCCCTCCACTTT. It codes for CANRTGGKDSPLHF.

This clonotype has a count of ten or more. J is TRBJ2-7 and V is TRBV28, with D perhaps TRBD1 or TRBD2 (5 bases each). Looked up from germline, CDR1 is MDHEN and CDR2 is SYDVKM. V lost 10 bases, J lost 0 bases, and 13 bases lay in between. This CDR3 has 13 residues. The DNA of the CDR3 is TGTGCCACTAGTGGGGGTATCTCCTACGAGCAGTACTTC. Its translation: CATSGGISYEQYF.

V is TRBV5-1 and J is TRBJ2-4; 7 nucleotides agree with TRBD2. Germline V gene sequence: CDR1 SGHRS, CDR2 YFSETQ. V lost 0 bases and J lost 8; bases outside the gene matches: 2. This CDR3 comprises 13 residues. The CDR3 sequence is CASSLALADIQYF. The CDR3 coding sequence is TGCGCCAGCAGCTTGGCCCTAGCGGACATTCAGTACTTC.

A few counts support this clonotype. CDR3 in amino acids: CAWTTGGRETQYF. CDR3 nucleotides: TGTGCCTGGACTACCGGGGGACGAGAGACCCAGTACTTC. The V gene is TRBV30, the J gene TRBJ2-5, with a tentative D call TRBD2 (6 bases). The CDR3 length is 13 residues. Germline-derived CDR1 and CDR2 are GTSNPN and SVGIG (reference sequence). Trimming pared 4 bases from V and 4 bases from J, leaving 13 bases between.

This clonotype has ten or more counts. The chain combines TRBV20-1 with TRBJ2-7; D is unclear. The germline CDR1 and CDR2 sequences are DFQATT and SNEGSKA (reference sequence). This CDR3 contains 13 residues. Trimming removed 2 bases from V and 5 bases from J, with 13 bases in between. In DNA, the CDR3 is TGCAGTGCTAGAACCCATTCCCTTGACGAGCAGTACTTC. Translating gives CSARTHSLDEQYF.

This clonotype was seen a few times. The chain is built from TRBV6-1 and TRBJ1-5; D is perhaps TRBD1 (5 bases). Per the germline V gene, CDR1 is MNHNS and CDR2 is SASEGT. V lost 7 bases and J lost 2, with 12 bases in between. The CDR3 totals 14 residues. The CDR3 is CASTFGGGNQPQHF. As DNA, the CDR3 is TGTGCCAGCACCTTCGGGGGAGGCAATCAGCCCCAGCATTTT.

The gene calls are TRBV7-2 and TRBJ2-2, with a weak D call TRBD2 (6 bases). V was cut by 6 bases and J by 6 bases, with 20 bases left in between. The V gene's germline CDR1 is SGHTA and CDR2 FQGNSA. This CDR3 has 16 amino acids. The CDR3 region is CASRPRVGGIPGELFF. CDR3 nucleotide sequence: TGTGCCAGCAGGCCAAGGGTGGGAGGCATCCCCGGGGAGCTGTTTTTT.

As concerns this clonotype: A much larger clonotype is one base distant, so this may be a read error. J is TRBJ2-1 and V is TRBV28; 7 nucleotides align to TRBD2. V gave up 2 bases and J gave up 10 bases; unmatched junction bases: 14. This CDR3 is built from 16 residues. Germline loops: CDR1 MDHEN, CDR2 SYDVKM. This CDR3 is CASSLRAGVPSYEQFF. The DNA for the CDR3 is TGTGCCAGCAGTTTAAGGGCGGGAGTCCCCTCCTACGAGCAGTTCTTC. The variable domain in full, with the rest retrieved from reference TRBV28 and TRBJ2-1, is DVKVTQSSRYLVKRTGEKVFLECVQDMDHENMFWYRQDPGLGLRLIYFSYDVKMKEKGDIPEGYSVSREKKERFSLILESASTNQTSMYLCASSLRAGVPSYEQFFGPGTRLTVL.

This clonotype appeared many times. V gene TRBV28 combines with J gene TRBJ2-1; 10 nucleotides agree with TRBD1. The V gene's germline CDR1 is MDHEN and CDR2 SYDVKM. The J segment lost 8 bases and the V segment lost 5 bases, leaving 6 bases of the junction unmatched. This CDR3 is 14 amino acids long. For the CDR3, the DNA is TGTGCCAGCAGTCCAAAGACAGGGGGCCATGAGCAGTTCTTC. Residues: CASSPKTGGHEQFF.

This clonotype was picked up many times. CDR3: CASSPQWQGRNSPLHF. The CDR3 region has the DNA TGTGCCAGCAGCCCCCAGTGGCAGGGCAGGAATTCACCCCTCCACTTT. This chain joins TRBV28 and TRBJ1-6, with a tentative D call TRBD1 (5 bases). CDR3 length equals 16 residues. V lost 6 bases and J lost 7, with 19 bases in between. In germline, CDR1 is MDHEN, CDR2 SYDVKM.

The genes are TRBV6-4 and TRBJ1-3; D is unclear. The length of the CDR3 is 20 residues. From germline, CDR1 is MRHNA and CDR2 SNTAGT. V was pared by 0 bases and J by 1 base, with 22 bases between. The CDR3 region has the DNA TGTGCCAGCAGTGACTCGATTGCCAAGAAGGCAGGCGGTTCTGGAAACACCATATATTTT. Translated, it gives CASSDSIAKKAGGSGNTIYF.

This clonotype was counted many times. The rearrangement joins TRBV10-3 to TRBJ2-5, with 7 bases aligning to TRBD1. Germline V lookup: CDR1 ENHRY, CDR2 SYGVKD. The junction had 10 bases not matched to a gene; V was cut back by 6 bases and J by 3 bases. CDR3 length equals 15 residues. CDR3 residues: CAIRPTGFGEETQYF. The CDR3 DNA is TGTGCCATCAGACCGACAGGGTTCGGGGAAGAGACCCAGTACTTC.

This clonotype was detected many times. The rearrangement links TRBV5-4 to TRBJ2-5; 8 bases align to TRBD2. Germline CDR1 SGHNT, CDR2 YYREEE (reference sequence). CDR3 length equals 16 residues. The trim removed 2 bases at V and 4 bases at J, leaving 10 bases unmatched. In DNA form, the CDR3 reads TGTGCCAGCAGCTTATCGGGAGGGCCCCCAGGAGAGACCCAGTACTTC. Residues: CASSLSGGPPGETQYF.

With regard to this clonotype: With a much larger clone just one base away, this may be a read error. This chain joins TRBV9 and TRBJ2-5; D might be TRBD2 (7 bases). With 4 bases removed from V and 4 bases from J, the gap between germline ends came to 17 bases. CDR1 and CDR2 from the germline V gene are SGDLS and YYNGEE. This CDR3 contains 15 residues. The CDR3 DNA is TGTGCCAGCAGCTGGGGACGGGGGGCGCGAGAGACCCAGTACTTC. This gives the protein CASSWGRGARETQYF.